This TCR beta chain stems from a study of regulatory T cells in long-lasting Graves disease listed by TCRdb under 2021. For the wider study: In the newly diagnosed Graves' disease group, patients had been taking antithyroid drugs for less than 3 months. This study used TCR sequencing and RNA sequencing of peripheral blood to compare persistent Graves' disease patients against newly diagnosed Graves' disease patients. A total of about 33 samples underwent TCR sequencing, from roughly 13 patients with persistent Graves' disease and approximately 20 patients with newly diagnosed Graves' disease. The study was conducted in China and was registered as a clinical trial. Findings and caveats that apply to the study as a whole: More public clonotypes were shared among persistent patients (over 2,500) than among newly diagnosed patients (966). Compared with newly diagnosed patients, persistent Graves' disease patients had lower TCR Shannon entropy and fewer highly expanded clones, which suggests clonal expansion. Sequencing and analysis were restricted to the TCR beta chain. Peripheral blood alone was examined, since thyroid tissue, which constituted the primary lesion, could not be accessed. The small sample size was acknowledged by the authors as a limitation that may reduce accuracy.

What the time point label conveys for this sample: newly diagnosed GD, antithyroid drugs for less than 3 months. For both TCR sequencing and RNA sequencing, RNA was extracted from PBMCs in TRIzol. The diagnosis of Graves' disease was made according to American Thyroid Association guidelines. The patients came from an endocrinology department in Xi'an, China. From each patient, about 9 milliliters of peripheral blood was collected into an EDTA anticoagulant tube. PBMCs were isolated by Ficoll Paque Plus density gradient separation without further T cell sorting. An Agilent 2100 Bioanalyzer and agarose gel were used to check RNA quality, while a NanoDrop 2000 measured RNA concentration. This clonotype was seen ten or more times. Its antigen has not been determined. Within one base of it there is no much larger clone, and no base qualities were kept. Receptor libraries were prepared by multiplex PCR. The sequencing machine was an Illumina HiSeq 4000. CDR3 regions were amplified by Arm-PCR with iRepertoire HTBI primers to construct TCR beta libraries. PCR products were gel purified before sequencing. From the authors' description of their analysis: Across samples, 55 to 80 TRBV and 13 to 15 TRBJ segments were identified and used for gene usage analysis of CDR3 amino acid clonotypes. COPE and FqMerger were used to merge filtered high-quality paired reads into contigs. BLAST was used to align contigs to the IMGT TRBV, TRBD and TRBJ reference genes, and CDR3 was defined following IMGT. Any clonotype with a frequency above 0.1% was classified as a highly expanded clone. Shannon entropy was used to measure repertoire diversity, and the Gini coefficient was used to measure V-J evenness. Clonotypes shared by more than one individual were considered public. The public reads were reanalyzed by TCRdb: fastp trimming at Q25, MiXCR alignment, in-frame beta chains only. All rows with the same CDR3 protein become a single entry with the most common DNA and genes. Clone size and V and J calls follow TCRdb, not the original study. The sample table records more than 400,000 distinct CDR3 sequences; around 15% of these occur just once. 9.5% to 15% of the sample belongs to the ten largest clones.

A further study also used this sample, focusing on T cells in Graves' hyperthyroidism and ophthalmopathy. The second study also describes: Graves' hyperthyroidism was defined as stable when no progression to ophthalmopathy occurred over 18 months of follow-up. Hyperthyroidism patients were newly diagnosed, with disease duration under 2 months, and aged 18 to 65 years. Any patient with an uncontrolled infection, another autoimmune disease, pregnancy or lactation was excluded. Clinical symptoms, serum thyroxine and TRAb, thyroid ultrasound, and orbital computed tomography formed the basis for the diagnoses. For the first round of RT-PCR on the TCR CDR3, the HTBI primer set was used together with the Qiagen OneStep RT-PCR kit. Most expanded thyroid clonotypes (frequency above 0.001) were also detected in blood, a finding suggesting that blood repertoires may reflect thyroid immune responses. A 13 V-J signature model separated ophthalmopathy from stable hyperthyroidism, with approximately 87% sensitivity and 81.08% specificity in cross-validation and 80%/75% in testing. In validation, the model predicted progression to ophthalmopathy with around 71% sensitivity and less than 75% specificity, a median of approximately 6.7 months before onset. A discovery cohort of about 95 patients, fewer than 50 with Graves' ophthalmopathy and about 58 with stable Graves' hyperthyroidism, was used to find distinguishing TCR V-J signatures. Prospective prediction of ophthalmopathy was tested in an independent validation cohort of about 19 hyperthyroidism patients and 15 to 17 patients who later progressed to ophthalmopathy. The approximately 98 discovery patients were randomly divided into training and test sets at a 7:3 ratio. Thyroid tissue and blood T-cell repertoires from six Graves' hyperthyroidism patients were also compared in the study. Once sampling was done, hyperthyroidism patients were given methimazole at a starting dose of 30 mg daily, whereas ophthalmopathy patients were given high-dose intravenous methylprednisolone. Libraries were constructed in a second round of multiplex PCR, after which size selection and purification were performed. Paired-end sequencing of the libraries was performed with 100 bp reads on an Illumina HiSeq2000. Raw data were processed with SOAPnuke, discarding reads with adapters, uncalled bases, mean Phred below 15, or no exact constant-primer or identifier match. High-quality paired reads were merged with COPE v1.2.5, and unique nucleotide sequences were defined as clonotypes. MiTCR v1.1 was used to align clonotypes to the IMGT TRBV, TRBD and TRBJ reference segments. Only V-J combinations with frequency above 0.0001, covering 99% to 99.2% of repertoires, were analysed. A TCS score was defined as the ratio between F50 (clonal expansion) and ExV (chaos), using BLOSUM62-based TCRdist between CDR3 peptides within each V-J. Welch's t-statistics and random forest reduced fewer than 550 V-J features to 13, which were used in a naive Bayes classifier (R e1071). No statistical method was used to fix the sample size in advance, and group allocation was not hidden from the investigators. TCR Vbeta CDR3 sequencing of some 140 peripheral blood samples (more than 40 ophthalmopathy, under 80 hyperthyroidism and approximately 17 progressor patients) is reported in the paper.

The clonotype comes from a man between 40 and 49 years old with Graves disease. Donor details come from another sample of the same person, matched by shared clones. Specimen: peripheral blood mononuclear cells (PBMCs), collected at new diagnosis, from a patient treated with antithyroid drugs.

DNA sequence: TGTGCCAGCAGCAGACAGGCAGCCTACGAGCAGTACTTC. Translated, this is CASSRQAAYEQYF. Recombination linked TRBV2 to TRBJ2-7; TRBD1 is possibly the D segment (6 matching bases). CDR1 SNHLY and CDR2 FYNNEI are derived from the germline V gene. V and J are truncated by 6 bases and 2 bases respectively, leaving an intervening sequence of 11 bases. There are 13 amino acids in the CDR3, from cysteine to phenylalanine inclusive. Of the read, only the CDR3 DNA is kept; its 39 bases are in frame from base 1.